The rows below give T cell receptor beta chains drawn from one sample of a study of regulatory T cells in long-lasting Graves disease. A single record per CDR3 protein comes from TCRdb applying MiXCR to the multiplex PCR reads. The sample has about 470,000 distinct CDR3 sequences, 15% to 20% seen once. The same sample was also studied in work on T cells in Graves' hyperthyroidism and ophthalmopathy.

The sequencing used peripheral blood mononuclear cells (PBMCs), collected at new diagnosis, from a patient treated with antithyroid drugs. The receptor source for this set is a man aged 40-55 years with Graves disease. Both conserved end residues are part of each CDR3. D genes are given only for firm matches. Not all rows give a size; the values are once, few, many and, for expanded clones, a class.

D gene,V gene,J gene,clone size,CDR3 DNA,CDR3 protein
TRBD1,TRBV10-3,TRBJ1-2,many,TGTGCCAACAGACAGGGCTTAAACTATGGCTACACCTTC,CANRQGLNYGYTF
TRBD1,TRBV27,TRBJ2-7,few,TGTGCCAGCAGTTACACCGGGACAGGGGGCTACGAGCAGTACTTC,CASSYTGTGGYEQYF
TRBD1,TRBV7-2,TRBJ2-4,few,TGTGCCAGCAGCTTACTGGGACAGGGAGGAAACATTCAGTACTTC,CASSLLGQGGNIQYF
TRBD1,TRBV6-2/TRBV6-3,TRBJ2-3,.,TGTGCCAGCAGTCAACTGGACAGGGGGAAGGCAGATACGCAGTATTTT,CASSQLDRGKADTQYF
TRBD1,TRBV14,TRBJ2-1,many,TGTGCCAGCAGCCCCTTACAGGGGGGTGAGCAGTTCTTC,CASSPLQGGEQFF
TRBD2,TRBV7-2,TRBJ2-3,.,TGTGCCAGCAGGGGGTCTCCCGGGACTAGCGGCACGGTCACAGATACGCAGTATTTT,CASRGSPGTSGTVTDTQYF
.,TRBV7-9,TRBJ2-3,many,TGTGCCAGCAGCTTAGGCCTCCTCGGGGCAGATACGCAGTATTTT,CASSLGLLGADTQYF
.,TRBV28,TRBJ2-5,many,TGTGCCAGCAGTCCCCGGTCTGGAGGGCGAGAGACCCAGTACTTC,CASSPRSGGRETQYF
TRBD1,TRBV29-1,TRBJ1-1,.,TGCAGCGTTGAGTTACTTCACAGGGGCACTGAAGCTTTCTTT,CSVELLHRGTEAFF
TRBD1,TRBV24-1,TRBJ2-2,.,TGTGCCACCAGTGAATGGGGACAGGGACATAACACCGGGGAGCTGTTTTTT,CATSEWGQGHNTGELFF
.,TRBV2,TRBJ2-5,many,TGTGCCAGCACTCAAACGGGTGGGGTTTCAGAGACCCAGTACTTC,CASTQTGGVSETQYF
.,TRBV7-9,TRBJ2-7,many,TGTGCCAGCAGCTCCAAGACGGGTGGACACGAGCAGTACTTC,CASSSKTGGHEQYF
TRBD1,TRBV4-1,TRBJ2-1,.,TGCGCCAGCAGCCCCCGGGACAGGGACGGGAATGAGCAGTTCTTC,CASSPRDRDGNEQFF
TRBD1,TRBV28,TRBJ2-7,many,TGTGCCAGCAGTCCTCCGGACAGGAGCTCCTACGAGCAGTACTTC,CASSPPDRSSYEQYF
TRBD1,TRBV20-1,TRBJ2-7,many,TGCAGTGCTAGAGATCCGGGACAGGAGATGGGCCCCTACGAGCAGTACTTC,CSARDPGQEMGPYEQYF
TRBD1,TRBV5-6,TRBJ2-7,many,TGTGCCAGCAGCTTGGGACAGCAGGGGGCGGGTGAGCAGTACTTC,CASSLGQQGAGEQYF
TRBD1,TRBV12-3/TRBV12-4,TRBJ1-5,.,TGTGCCAGCAGTTTTGACAGGGGACATAGCAATCAGCCCCAGCATTTT,CASSFDRGHSNQPQHF
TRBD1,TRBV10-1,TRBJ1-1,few,TGCGCCAGCAATCCTGGACAGGGATGGACTGAAGCTTTCTTT,CASNPGQGWTEAFF
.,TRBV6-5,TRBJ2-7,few,TGTGCCAGCAGTTACTCATCGGCCTACGAGCAGTACTTC,CASSYSSAYEQYF
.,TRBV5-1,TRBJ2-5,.,TGCGCCAGCAGCACCGGTGGGGGGCAAGAGACCCAGTACTTC,CASSTGGGQETQYF
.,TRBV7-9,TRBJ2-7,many,TGTGCCAGCAGACCAGAGGGGGGGAGCGGGTCCTACGAGCAGTACTTC,CASRPEGGSGSYEQYF
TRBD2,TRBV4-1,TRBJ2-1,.,TGCGCCAGCAGCCACTTAACTAGCGGTCTAGCGGGTGAGCAGTTCTTC,CASSHLTSGLAGEQFF
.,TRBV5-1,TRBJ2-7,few,TGCGCCAGCAGCTTGGGGGAGCTAACCTACGAGCAGTACTTC,CASSLGELTYEQYF
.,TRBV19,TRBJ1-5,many,TGTGCCAGTAGTTCCCCCTACAGGGATCAGCCCCAGCATTTT,CASSSPYRDQPQHF
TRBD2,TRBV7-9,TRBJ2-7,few,TGTGCCAGCAGCTTAGCAATTAGCGGGGGCTCCTACGAGCAGTACTTC,CASSLAISGGSYEQYF
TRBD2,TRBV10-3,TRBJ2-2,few,TGTGCCGTCCGACTAGCGTCGAACACCGGGGAGCTGTTTTTT,CAVRLASNTGELFF
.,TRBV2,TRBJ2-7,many,TGTGCCAGCAGCTCCCGGGACTCGCTTTCCTACGAGCAGTACTTC,CASSSRDSLSYEQYF
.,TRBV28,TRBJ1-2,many,TGTGCCAGCAGTTTATTAAGCTATGGCTACACCTTC,CASSLLSYGYTF
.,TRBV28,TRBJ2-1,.,TGTGCCAGCAGTTTTGGTGAAGATGAGCAGTTCTTC,CASSFGEDEQFF
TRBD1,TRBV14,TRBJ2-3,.,TGTGCCAGCAGCCAAGACCGGACAGGGGGCAATGCAGGCGCAGATACGCAGTATTTT,CASSQDRTGGNAGADTQYF
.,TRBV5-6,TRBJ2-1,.,TGTGCCAGCAGCTTTCCCGGTGAGCAGTTCTTC,CASSFPGEQFF
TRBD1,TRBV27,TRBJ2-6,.,TGTGCCAGCAGCCCCCTAGGGACAGGGGTTTCCTCTGGGGCCAACGTCCTGACTTTC,CASSPLGTGVSSGANVLTF
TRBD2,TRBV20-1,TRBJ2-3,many,TGCAGTGCTAGAGATCAGGGCGGCGGGAGATCAACAGATACGCAGTATTTT,CSARDQGGGRSTDTQYF
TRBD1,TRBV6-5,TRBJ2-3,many,TGTGCCAGCAGTTACCGGGGACAGGGGAAGGATACGCAGTATTTT,CASSYRGQGKDTQYF
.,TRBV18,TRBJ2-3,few,TGTGCCAGCTCACCCGGACGGACCACAGATACGCAGTATTTT,CASSPGRTTDTQYF
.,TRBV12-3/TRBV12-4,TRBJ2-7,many,TGTGCCAGCAGTTTAATCCCAGGGTCAATATACGAGCAGTACTTC,CASSLIPGSIYEQYF
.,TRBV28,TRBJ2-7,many,TGTGCCAGCAGGCGTCGGGACACTTCCTACGAGCAGTACTTC,CASRRRDTSYEQYF
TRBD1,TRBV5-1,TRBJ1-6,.,TGCGCCAGCAGCCAGGGGACAGCAAATAATTCACCCCTCCACTTT,CASSQGTANNSPLHF
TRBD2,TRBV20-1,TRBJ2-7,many,TGCAGTGCTAGTGTGGCTAGCGGGAGTCTCTACGAGCAGTACTTC,CSASVASGSLYEQYF
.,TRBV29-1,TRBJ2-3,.,TGCAGCGTTGATCTGGGAGATACGCAGTATTTT,CSVDLGDTQYF
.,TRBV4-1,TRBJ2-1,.,TGCGCCAGCAGCCAAGATTTTAGCGGCTACAATGAGCAGTTCTTC,CASSQDFSGYNEQFF
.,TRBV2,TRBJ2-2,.,TGTGCCAGCAGTGAGGGCAGGGGTCCCGGGGAGCTGTTTTTT,CASSEGRGPGELFF
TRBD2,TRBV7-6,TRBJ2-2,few,TGTGCCAGCAGCTTACTCGCGGGAGGGCGGGTCGGGGAGCTGTTTTTT,CASSLLAGGRVGELFF
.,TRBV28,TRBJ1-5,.,TGTGCCAGCAGAGCAACCCGAATCGATCAGCCCCAGCATTTT,CASRATRIDQPQHF
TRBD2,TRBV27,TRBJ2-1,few,TGTGCCAGCAGTCCGGCTAGCGGCAGCTCCTACAATGAGCAGTTCTTC,CASSPASGSSYNEQFF
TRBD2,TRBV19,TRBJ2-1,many,TGTGCCAGTAGAGCGGGAGGGTTGGGTGAGCAGTTCTTC,CASRAGGLGEQFF
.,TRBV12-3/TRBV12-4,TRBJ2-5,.,TGTGCCGGCAGTGACTCAACCGGATACAGGAGAAAAGAGACCCAGTACTTC,CAGSDSTGYRRKETQYF
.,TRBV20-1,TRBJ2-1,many,TGCAGTGCTAGAGATGATTGGGCAAAACACAATGAGCAGTTCTTC,CSARDDWAKHNEQFF
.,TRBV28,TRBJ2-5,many,TGTGCCAGCAGTGCCCCCACTAGTTTCAGAGAGACCCAGTACTTC,CASSAPTSFRETQYF
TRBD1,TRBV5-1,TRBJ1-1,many,TGCGCCAGCAGCGGCCGGACAGGTCCTAACACTGAAGCTTTCTTT,CASSGRTGPNTEAFF
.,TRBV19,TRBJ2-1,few,TGTGCCAGTAAAACTTACGGGGGTAAGAATGAGCAGTTCTTC,CASKTYGGKNEQFF
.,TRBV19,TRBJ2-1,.,TGTGCCAGTAGTATAGATCTTGGAACAAGTGGCCACAATGAGCAGTTCTTC,CASSIDLGTSGHNEQFF
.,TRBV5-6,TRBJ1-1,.,TGTGCCAGCAGTCCCGTGGGGAGGATAACTGAAGCTTTCTTT,CASSPVGRITEAFF